This T cell receptor (beta chain) was sequenced in a study of cytomegalovirus exposure and HLA in healthy donors. About the research overall: Samples from HLA-typed donors yielded 65 million to 90 million unique TCRs in an early data release. Study results and limitations: Donors belonging to an Asian-associated ancestry cluster reportedly showed fewer N-insertions in productive TCRs than the approximately 700-donor mean, according to what a later analysis found. In most subjects, TCR beta sequences reportedly gave accurate predictions of HLA-A and HLA-B alleles. Earlier analysis found most TCR beta V segments productive about 87% or about 30% of the time.

In its sample, this clone was seen a few times. The antigen is not known. The length of the CDR3 is 20 residues. The germline CDR1 and CDR2 sequences are SGDLS and YYNGEE. J gave up 1 base and V 2 bases, and 13 bases lay outside the gene matches. It was with 60 Vbeta and 13 Jbeta primers that the PCR ran. Generated by immunoSEQ multiplex PCR, the TCRdb table keeps only in-frame clones and is missing some. The sample includes some 220,000 clones, approximately 90% seen only once; the top ten take 1%. The chain couples TRBV9 to TRBJ1-3; TRBD1 aligns across 12 bases. This TCR derives from a woman between 18 and 29 years old in good health and CMV-seronegative. The sequenced sample consisted of PBMCs. The CDR3 loop is CASSVSGTGGASLSGNTIYF. The CDR3 DNA is TGTGCCAGCAGCGTCTCCGGGACAGGGGGCGCAAGTCTATCTGGAAACACCATATATTTT.